The rows below give T cell receptor beta chains drawn from one sample of a study of beta chain features in type 1 diabetes. Profiling relied on immunoSEQ multiplex PCR, and the TCRdb table lists in-frame clones only, not all of them. The repertoire holds under 300,000 clones, around 7.3% seen once, with more than 0.9% in the top ten. The sample was central memory CD4+ T cells from blood. The receptor set was obtained from a woman aged 18-29 years in good health. CDR3s include the opening cysteine and the closing phenylalanine or tryptophan. A D gene is named only where the DNA matches it firmly. The listing skips clone size in some rows; elsewhere it reads once, few, many or a size class.

clone size,D gene,J gene,V gene,CDR3 protein,CDR3 DNA
NA,NA,TRBJ2-5,TRBV7-2,CASSPNYLGETQYF,TGTGCCAGCAGCCCGAACTACCTCGGGGAGACCCAGTACTTC
NA,TRBD2,TRBJ2-3,TRBV4-3,CASSQVYSGGDTQYF,TGCGCCAGCAGCCAAGTGTATTCGGGGGGAGATACGCAGTATTTT
few,NA,TRBJ1-5,TRBV28,CASTKGGQGSNQPQHF,TGTGCCAGCACCAAGGGCGGGCAGGGAAGCAATCAGCCCCAGCATTTT
many,NA,TRBJ2-7,TRBV29-1,CSVTQPTRANEQYF,TGCAGCGTTACACAACCGACTAGGGCTAACGAGCAGTACTTC
NA,NA,TRBJ1-1,TRBV7-9,CASSPDIGGTEAFF,TGTGCCAGCAGCCCAGACATCGGGGGCACTGAAGCTTTCTTT
few,NA,TRBJ1-5,TRBV21-1,CASTEPGQGFNQPQHF,TGTGCCAGCACCGAACCTGGACAGGGTTTCAATCAGCCCCAGCATTTT
few,NA,TRBJ1-1,TRBV7-9,CASSLATLGEAFF,TGTGCCAGCAGCTTAGCGACCTTGGGGGAAGCTTTCTTT
NA,NA,TRBJ2-3,TRBV7-2,CASSPRVAPFTDTQYF,TGTGCCAGCAGCCCTAGGGTGGCGCCGTTCACAGATACGCAGTATTTT
NA,NA,TRBJ1-2,TRBV29-1,CSVEDFRTEGYTF,TGCAGCGTTGAAGATTTTCGGACAGAAGGCTACACCTTC
many,NA,TRBJ1-1,TRBV14,CASSQARGGAEAFF,TGTGCCAGCAGCCAAGCCCGGGGCGGGGCTGAAGCTTTCTTT
NA,NA,TRBJ2-2,TRBV19,CASSITFTGELFF,TGTGCCAGTAGTATTACTTTCACCGGGGAGCTGTTTTTT
NA,NA,TRBJ2-1,TRBV5-4,CASSRGYAYNEQFF,TGTGCCAGCAGCCGGGGATATGCCTACAATGAGCAGTTCTTC
few,NA,TRBJ1-1,TRBV6-5,CASSYSPGTRNTEAFF,TGTGCCAGCAGTTACTCGCCTGGGACGAGGAACACTGAAGCTTTCTTT
few,TRBD1,TRBJ2-3,TRBV6-1,CASTLDRLSTDTQYF,TGTGCCAGCACTTTGGACAGGTTAAGCACAGATACGCAGTATTTT
NA,TRBD1,TRBJ1-2,TRBV7-2,CASSPGQSLPTGYTF,TGTGCCAGCAGCCCGGGACAGTCCCTCCCCACTGGCTACACCTTC
NA,TRBD2,TRBJ2-1,TRBV7-2,CASSLGLTSGIGNEQFF,TGTGCCAGCAGCTTAGGCCTTACTAGCGGGATTGGCAATGAGCAGTTCTTC
few,NA,TRBJ1-5,TRBV30,CAWSVEGNQPQHF,TGTGCCTGGAGTGTAGAAGGCAATCAGCCCCAGCATTTT
few,NA,TRBJ2-1,TRBV12-5,CASARTGYNEQFF,TGTGCTAGTGCCAGAACAGGGTACAATGAGCAGTTCTTC
few,NA,TRBJ1-4,TRBV7-9,CASSLTSTNEKLFF,TGTGCCAGCAGCCTGACCTCAACTAATGAAAAACTGTTTTTT
NA,TRBD1,TRBJ1-1,TRBV15,CATSRPWGTAENTEAFF,TGTGCCACCAGCAGACCTTGGGGGACAGCCGAGAACACTGAAGCTTTCTTT
few,TRBD2,TRBJ2-1,TRBV5-1,CASSLRTSGNNEQFF,TGCGCCAGCAGCTTGAGGACTAGCGGAAACAATGAGCAGTTCTTC
few,TRBD1,TRBJ2-6,TRBV6-4,CASSTGGSGANVLTF,TGTGCCAGCAGTACAGGGGGGTCTGGGGCCAACGTCCTGACTTTC
NA,NA,TRBJ1-1,TRBV29-1,CSVEGGKGSTEAFF,TGCAGCGTTGAAGGAGGGAAGGGTAGCACTGAAGCTTTCTTT
few,NA,TRBJ1-1,TRBV6-5,CASRTGKQNTEAFF,TGTGCCAGCAGAACCGGGAAGCAGAACACTGAAGCTTTCTTT
many,NA,TRBJ2-3,TRBV30,CAWSGISRDTQYF,TGTGCCTGGAGTGGTATCTCGCGAGATACGCAGTATTTT
many,TRBD1,TRBJ1-5,TRBV7-8,CASGDRGLSNQPQHF,TGTGCCAGCGGAGACAGGGGGCTTAGCAATCAGCCCCAGCATTTT
NA,TRBD1,TRBJ1-1,TRBV4-1,CASSPKMTGEMNTEAFF,TGCGCCAGCAGCCCTAAGATGACAGGGGAGATGAACACTGAAGCTTTCTTT
NA,TRBD2,TRBJ2-5,TRBV5-4,CASSPGTSQETQYF,TGTGCCAGCAGCCCGGGGACTAGTCAAGAGACCCAGTACTTC
few,TRBD1,TRBJ1-1,TRBV5-4,CASSLAGGADTEAFF,TGTGCCAGCAGCTTGGCAGGGGGCGCGGACACTGAAGCTTTCTTT
few,NA,TRBJ2-1,TRBV7-9,CASSLANSGDGEQFF,TGTGCCAGCAGCTTGGCCAATAGCGGAGATGGTGAGCAGTTCTTC
many,NA,TRBJ2-5,TRBV18,CASSHDRGRQETQYF,TGTGCCAGCTCACATGATAGGGGACGGCAAGAGACCCAGTACTTC
NA,NA,TRBJ2-7,TRBV5-1,CASSLDGDYEQYF,TGCGCCAGCAGCTTGGATGGTGACTACGAGCAGTACTTC
few,NA,TRBJ1-1,TRBV27,CASSYRPQRTEAFF,TGTGCCAGCAGCTACCGCCCGCAGAGGACTGAAGCTTTCTTT
many,TRBD1,TRBJ2-2,TRBV7-8,CASSRDRAGGELFF,TGTGCCAGCAGCCGGGACAGGGCAGGCGGGGAGCTGTTTTTT
few,NA,TRBJ2-2,TRBV4-2,CASSHSRGITGELFF,TGTGCCAGCAGCCACAGCCGAGGGATCACCGGGGAGCTGTTTTTT
few,NA,TRBJ1-1,TRBV30,CAWSVQGNTEAFF,TGTGCCTGGAGTGTACAGGGGAACACTGAAGCTTTCTTT